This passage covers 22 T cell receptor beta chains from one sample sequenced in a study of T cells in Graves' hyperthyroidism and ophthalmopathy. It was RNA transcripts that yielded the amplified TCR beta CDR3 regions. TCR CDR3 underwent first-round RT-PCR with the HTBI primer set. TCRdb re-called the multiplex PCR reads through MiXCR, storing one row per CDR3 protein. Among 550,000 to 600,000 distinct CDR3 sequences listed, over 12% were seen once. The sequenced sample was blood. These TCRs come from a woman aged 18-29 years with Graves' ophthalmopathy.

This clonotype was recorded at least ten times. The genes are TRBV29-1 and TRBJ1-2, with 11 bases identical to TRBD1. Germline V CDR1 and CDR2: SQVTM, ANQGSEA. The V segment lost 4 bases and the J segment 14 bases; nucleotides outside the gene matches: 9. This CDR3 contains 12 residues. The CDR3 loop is CSVGTLGTGGTF. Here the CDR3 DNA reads TGCAGCGTTGGGACCCTTGGGACAGGGGGAACCTTC. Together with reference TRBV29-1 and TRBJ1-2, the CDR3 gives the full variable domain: SAVISQKPSRDICQRGTSLTIQCQVDSQVTMMFWYRQQPGQSLTLIATANQGSEATYESGFVIDKFPISRPNLTFSTLTVSNMSPEDSSIYLCSVGTLGTGGTFGSGTRLTVV.

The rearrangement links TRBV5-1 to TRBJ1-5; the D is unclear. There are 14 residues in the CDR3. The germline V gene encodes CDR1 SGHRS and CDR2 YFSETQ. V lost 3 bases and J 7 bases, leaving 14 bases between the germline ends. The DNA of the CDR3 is TGCGCCAGCAGCTCTTCCCAATCAGGACAGCCCCAGCATTTT. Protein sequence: CASSSSQSGQPQHF.

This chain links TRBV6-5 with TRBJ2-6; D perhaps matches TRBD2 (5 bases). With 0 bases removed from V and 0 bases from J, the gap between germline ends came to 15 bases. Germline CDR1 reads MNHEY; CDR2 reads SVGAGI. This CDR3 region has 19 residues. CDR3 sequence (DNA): TGTGCCAGCAGTTACTCGATATTCGGGGTCAGCTCTGGGGCCAACGTCCTGACTTTC. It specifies CASSYSIFGVSSGANVLTF.

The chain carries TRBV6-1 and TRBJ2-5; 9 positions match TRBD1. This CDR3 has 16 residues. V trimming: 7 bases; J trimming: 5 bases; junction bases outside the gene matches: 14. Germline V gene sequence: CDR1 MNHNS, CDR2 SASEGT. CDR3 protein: CASKPAGTGKMETQYF. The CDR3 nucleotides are TGTGCCAGCAAACCCGCCGGGACAGGGAAAATGGAGACCCAGTACTTC.

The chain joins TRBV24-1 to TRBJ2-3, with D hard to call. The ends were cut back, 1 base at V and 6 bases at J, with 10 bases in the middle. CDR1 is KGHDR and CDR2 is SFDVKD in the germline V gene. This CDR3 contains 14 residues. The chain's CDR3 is CATSDFEASDTQYF. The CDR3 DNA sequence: TGTGCCACCAGTGATTTCGAGGCTTCGGATACGCAGTATTTT.

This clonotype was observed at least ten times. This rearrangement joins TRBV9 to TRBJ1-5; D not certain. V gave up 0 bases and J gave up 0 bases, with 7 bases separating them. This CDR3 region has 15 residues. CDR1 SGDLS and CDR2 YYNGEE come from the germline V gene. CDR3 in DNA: TGTGCCAGCAGCGTAGCCGGGGTTAGCAATCAGCCCCAGCATTTT. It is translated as CASSVAGVSNQPQHF.

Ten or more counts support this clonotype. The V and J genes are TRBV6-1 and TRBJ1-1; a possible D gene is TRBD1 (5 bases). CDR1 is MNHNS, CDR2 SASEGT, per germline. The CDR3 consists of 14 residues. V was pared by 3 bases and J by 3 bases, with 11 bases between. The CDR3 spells CASSDSGFYTEAFF. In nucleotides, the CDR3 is TGTGCCAGCAGTGATTCAGGGTTTTACACTGAAGCTTTCTTT.

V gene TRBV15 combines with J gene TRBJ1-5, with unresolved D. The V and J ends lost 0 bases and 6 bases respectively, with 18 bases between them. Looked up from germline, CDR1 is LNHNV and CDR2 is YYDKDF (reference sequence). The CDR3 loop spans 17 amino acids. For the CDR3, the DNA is TGTGCCACCAGCAGAGAAGGAGGGAACAAGGGAGGTCAGCCCCAGCATTTT. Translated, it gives CATSREGGNKGGQPQHF.

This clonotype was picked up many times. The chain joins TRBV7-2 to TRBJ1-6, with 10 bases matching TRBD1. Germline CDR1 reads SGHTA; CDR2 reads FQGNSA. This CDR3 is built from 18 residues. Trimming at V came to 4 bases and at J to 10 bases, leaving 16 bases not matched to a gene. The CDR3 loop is CASSSSRQGANVRSPLHF. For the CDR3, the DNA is TGTGCCAGCAGCTCCAGCAGACAGGGGGCCAATGTCAGGTCACCCCTCCACTTT.

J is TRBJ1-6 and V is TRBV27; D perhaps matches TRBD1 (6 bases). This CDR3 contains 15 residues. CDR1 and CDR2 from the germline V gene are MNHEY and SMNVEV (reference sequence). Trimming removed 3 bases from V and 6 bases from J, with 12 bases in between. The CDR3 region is CASSFAGTPNSPLHF. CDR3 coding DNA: TGTGCCAGCAGTTTCGCAGGGACACCTAATTCACCCCTCCACTTT.

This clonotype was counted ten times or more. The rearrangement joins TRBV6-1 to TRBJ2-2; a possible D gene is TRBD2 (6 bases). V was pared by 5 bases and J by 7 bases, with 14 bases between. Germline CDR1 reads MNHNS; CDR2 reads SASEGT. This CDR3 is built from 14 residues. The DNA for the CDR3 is TGTGCCAGCAGTCGGGACTCCGTTGGCGGGGAGCTGTTTTTT. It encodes CASSRDSVGGELFF.

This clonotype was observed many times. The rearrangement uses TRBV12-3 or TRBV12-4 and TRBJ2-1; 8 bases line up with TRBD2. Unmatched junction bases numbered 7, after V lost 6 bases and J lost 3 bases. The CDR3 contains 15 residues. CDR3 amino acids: CASSPGTRRYNEQFF. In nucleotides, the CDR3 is TGTGCCAGCAGCCCCGGGACTAGACGCTACAATGAGCAGTTCTTC.

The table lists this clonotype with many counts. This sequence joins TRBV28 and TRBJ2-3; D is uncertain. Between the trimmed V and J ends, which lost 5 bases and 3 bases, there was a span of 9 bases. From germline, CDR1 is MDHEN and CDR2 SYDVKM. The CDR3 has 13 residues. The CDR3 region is CASSGSVTDTQYF. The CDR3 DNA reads TGTGCCAGCAGTGGCAGCGTGACAGATACGCAGTATTTT.

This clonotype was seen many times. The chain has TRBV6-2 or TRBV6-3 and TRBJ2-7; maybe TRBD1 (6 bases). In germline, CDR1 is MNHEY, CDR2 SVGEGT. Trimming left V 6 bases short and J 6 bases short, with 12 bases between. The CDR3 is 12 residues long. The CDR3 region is CASSPRGGEQYF. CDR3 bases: TGTGCCAGCAGCCCCAGGGGTGGCGAGCAGTACTTC.

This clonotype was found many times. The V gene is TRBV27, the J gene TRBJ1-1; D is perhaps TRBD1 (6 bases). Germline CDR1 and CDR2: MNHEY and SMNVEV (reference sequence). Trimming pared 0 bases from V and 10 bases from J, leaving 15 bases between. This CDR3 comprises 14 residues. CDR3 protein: CASSLSRGARGAFF. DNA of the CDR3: TGTGCCAGCAGTTTATCCCGAGGGGCCAGGGGAGCTTTCTTT.

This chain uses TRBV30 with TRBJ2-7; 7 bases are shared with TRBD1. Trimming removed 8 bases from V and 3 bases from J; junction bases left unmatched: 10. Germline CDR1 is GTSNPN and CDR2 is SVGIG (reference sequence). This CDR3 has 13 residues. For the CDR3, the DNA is TGTGCCATACAGGGGCATTTAAACTACGAGCAGTACTTC. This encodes CAIQGHLNYEQYF. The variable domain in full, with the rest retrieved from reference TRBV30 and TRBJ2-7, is SQTIHQWPATLVQPVGSPLSLECTVEGTSNPNLYWYRQAAGRGLQLLFYSVGIGQISSEVPQNLSASRPQDRQFILSSKKLLLSDSGFYLCAIQGHLNYEQYFGPGTRLTVT.

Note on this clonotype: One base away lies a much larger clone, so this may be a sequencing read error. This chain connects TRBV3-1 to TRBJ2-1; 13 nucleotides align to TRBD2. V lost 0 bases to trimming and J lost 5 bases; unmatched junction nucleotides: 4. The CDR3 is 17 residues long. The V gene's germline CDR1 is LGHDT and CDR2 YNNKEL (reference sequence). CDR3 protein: CASSQDRGLAGDNEQFF. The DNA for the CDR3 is TGTGCCAGCAGCCAAGATCGCGGACTAGCGGGAGACAATGAGCAGTTCTTC.

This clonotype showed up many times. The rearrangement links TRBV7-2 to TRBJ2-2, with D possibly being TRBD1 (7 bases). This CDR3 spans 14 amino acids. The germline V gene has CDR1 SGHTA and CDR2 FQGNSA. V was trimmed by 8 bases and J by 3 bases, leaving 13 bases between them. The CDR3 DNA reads TGTGCCAGCGGTGCCAGGGGGGACACCGGGGAGCTGTTTTTT. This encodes CASGARGDTGELFF.

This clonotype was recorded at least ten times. CDR3 bases: TGTGCCAGCAGTTATAGCGGCCCGAAGGGGAATGAGCAGTTCTTC. It specifies CASSYSGPKGNEQFF. The chain uses TRBV6-2 or TRBV6-3 and TRBJ2-1, with a weak D call TRBD2 (6 bases). The CDR3 sequence is 15 residues long. The germline V and J ends were trimmed by 3 bases and 7 bases, with 16 bases remaining between them. Germline V gives CDR1 MNHEY, CDR2 SVGEGT.

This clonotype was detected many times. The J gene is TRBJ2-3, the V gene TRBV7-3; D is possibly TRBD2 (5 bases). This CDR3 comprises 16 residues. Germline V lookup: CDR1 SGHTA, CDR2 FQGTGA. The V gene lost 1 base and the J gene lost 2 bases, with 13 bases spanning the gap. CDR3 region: CASSLISSSATDTQYF. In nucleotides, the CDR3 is TGTGCCAGCAGCTTAATTTCTAGCTCGGCCACAGATACGCAGTATTTT.

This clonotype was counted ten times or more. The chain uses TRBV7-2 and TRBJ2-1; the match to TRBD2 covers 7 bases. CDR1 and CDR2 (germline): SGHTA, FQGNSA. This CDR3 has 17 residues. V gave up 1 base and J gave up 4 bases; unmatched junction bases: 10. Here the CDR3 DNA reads TGTGCCAGCAGCTTAGGGAGCGGGAAGAGCGGATACAATGAGCAGTTCTTC. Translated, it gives CASSLGSGKSGYNEQFF.

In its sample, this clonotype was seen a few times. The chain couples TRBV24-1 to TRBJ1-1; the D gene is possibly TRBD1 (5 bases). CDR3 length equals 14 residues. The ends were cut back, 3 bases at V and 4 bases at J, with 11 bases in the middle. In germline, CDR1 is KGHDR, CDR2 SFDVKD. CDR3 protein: CATSDGDVSTEAFF. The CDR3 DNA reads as TGTGCCACCAGTGATGGGGACGTTAGCACTGAAGCTTTCTTT.